This TCR beta chain derives from a study of cytomegalovirus exposure and HLA in healthy donors. Study-wide context: A later analysis reported the same platform for the 100 to 150 validation repertoires and the 500 to 750 first-cohort repertoires. The study's findings and limits: Reports showed the classifier diagnosing cytomegalovirus status with high specificity and sensitivity. The authors confirmed in vitro that a few CMV-associated chains were specific for CMV antigens. The TCR clusters that emerged in the first cohort tended, a later analysis found, to co-occur in the approximately 130 validation repertoires.

The CDR3 has 19 amino acids. Per germline, CDR1 SGHNT and CDR2 YYREEE (reference sequence). Trimming pared 0 bases from V and 5 bases from J, leaving 26 bases between. On this clone itself: Its antigen is unknown.

Libraries were prepared by immunoSEQ multiplex PCR; TCRdb keeps only in-frame clonotypes and omits some of them. This sample has about 66,000 clones; approximately 96% occur once, and the top ten carry just over 0.9%. The chain has TRBV5-4 and TRBJ2-5, with a weak D call TRBD2 (8 bases). The sequence came from a man in his late teens or twenties in good health and CMV-seronegative. Sequencing was performed on PBMCs. This CDR3 is CASSLAGGGTAVRGETQYF. DNA of the CDR3: TGTGCCAGCAGCTTGGCGGGAGGGGGCACGGCAGTACGAGGCGAGACCCAGTACTTC.